The present entry profiles one T cell receptor (beta chain) with its context. Germline CDR1 and CDR2: SGHDT and YYEEEE. V dropped 4 bases and J dropped 6 bases, with 11 bases sitting between them. This CDR3 is built from 13 residues. The data stem from a study of early T cells in non-severe SARS-CoV-2 infection. About the research overall: With bulk RNA from unsorted whole blood as input, sequencing yielded unpaired chains.

Tagging with unique molecular identifiers was applied to individual cDNA molecules. Each CDR3 protein is one row after TCRdb ran MiXCR on the 5' RACE reads. The sample shows about 79,000 distinct CDR3 sequences, less than 15% of them seen only once. The sequence came from an adult who was a healthcare worker with PCR-confirmed SARS-CoV-2 infection or an uninfected control (not recorded which). The chain has TRBV5-6 and TRBJ1-5, with D unclear. The specimen sequenced was whole blood. The CDR3 loop reads CASSPRPGQPQHF. The CDR3 nucleotides read TGTGCCAGCAGCCCCCGACCGGGTCAGCCCCAGCATTTT.